The present entry profiles one T cell receptor (beta chain) with its context. No antigen is known for it. The sample has other DNA sequences that encode this CDR3 too. The CDR3 totals 11 residues. V was pared by 6 bases and J by 3 bases, with 6 bases between. Germline V gene sequence: CDR1 KGHSH, CDR2 LQKENI. The data belong to a study of beta chain features in type 1 diabetes. General study findings and limits: Moderate yet significant TCRB CDR3 shortening was seen in Type 1 diabetes patients in all four CD4+ subsets.

All of the isolated RNA was reverse transcribed, so expressed TCRB transcripts were sequenced. TCRdb's table, derived via immunoSEQ multiplex PCR, lists solely in-frame clones and lacks some. The top ten clones hold roughly 2.6% of a sample with about 120,000 clones, 15% to 20% of them seen once. This TCR derives from a young man with type 1 diabetes. The chain has TRBV18 and TRBJ2-7; no clear D gene. The sequenced sample consisted of central memory CD4+ T cells from blood. The CDR3 sequence: CASSPGYEQYF. The CDR3, as DNA: TGTGCCAGCTCCCCGGGCTACGAGCAGTACTTC.